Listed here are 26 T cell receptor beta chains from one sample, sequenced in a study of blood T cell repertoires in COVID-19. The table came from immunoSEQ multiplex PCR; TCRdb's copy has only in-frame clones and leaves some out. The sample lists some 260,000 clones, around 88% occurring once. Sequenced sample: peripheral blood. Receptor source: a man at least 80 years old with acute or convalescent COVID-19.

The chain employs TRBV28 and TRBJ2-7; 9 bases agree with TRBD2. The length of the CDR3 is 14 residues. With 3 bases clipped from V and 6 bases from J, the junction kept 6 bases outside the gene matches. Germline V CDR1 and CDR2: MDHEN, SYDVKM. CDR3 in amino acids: CASSLAGGPIEQYF. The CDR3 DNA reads TGTGCCAGCAGTTTGGCGGGAGGGCCTATCGAGCAGTACTTC.

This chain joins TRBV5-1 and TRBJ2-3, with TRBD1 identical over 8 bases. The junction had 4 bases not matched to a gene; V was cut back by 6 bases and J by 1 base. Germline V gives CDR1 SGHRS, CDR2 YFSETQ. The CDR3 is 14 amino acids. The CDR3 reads CASKVGQGTDTQYF. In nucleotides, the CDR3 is TGCGCCAGCAAAGTGGGACAGGGCACAGATACGCAGTATTTT.

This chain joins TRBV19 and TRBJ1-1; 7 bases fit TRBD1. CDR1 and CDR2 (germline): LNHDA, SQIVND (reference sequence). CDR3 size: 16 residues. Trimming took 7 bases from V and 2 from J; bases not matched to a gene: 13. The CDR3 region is CASKKGTGTANTEAFF. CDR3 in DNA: TGTGCCAGTAAAAAGGGAACCGGGACAGCAAACACTGAAGCTTTCTTT.

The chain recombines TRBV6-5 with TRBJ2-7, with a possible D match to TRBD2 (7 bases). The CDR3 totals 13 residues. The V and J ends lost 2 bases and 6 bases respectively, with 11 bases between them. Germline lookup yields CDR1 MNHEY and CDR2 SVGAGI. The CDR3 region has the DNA TGTGCCAGCAGTTACGGGGGGGGGCGCGAGCAGTACTTC. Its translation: CASSYGGGREQYF.

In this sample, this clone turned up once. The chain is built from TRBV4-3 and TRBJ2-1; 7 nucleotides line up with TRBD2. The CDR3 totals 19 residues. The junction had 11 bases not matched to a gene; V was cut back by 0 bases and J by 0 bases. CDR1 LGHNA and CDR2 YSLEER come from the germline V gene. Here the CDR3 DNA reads TGCGCCAGCAGCCAAGATCCAGCGGGAATATATAGCTCCTACAATGAGCAGTTCTTC. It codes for CASSQDPAGIYSSYNEQFF.

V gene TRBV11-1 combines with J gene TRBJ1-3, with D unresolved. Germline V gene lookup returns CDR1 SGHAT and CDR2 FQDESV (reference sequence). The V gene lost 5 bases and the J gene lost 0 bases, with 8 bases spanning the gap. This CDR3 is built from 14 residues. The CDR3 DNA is TGTGCCAGCAGCAAACAGCTCTCTGGAAACACCATATATTTT. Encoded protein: CASSKQLSGNTIYF.

The CDR3 nucleotides are TGCAGCATGGGACTAGCCACCCAAGAGACCCAGTACTTC. Its protein is CSMGLATQETQYF. V is TRBV29-1 and J is TRBJ2-5, with 9 bases matching TRBD2. The J segment lost 1 base and the V segment lost 8 bases, leaving 5 bases of the junction unmatched. The germline V gene has CDR1 SQVTM and CDR2 ANQGSEA. The CDR3 is made up of 13 amino acids.

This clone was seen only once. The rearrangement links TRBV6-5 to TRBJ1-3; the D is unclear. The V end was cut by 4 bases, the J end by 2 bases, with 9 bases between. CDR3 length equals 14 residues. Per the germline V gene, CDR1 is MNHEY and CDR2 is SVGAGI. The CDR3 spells CASSSGVAGNTIYF. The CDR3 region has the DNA TGTGCCAGCAGTTCCGGGGTCGCTGGAAACACCATATATTTT.

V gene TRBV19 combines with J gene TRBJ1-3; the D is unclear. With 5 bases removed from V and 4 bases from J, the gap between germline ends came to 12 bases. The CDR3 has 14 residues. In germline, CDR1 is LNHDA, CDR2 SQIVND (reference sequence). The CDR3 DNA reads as TGTGCCAGTAGTGAGCAGGTCCCAGGAAACACCATATATTTT. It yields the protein CASSEQVPGNTIYF.

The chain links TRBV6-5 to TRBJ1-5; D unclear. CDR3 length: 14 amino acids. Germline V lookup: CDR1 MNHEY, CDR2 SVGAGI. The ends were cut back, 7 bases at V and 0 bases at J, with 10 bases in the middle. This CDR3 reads CASIHTDSNQPQHF. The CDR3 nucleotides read TGTGCCAGCATACACACCGATAGCAATCAGCCCCAGCATTTT.

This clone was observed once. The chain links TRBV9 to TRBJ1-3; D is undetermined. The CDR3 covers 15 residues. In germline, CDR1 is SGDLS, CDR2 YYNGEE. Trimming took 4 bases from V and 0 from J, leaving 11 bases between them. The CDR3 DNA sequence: TGTGCCAGCAGCCCCGGCAGCGACTCTGGAAACACCATATATTTT. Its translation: CASSPGSDSGNTIYF.

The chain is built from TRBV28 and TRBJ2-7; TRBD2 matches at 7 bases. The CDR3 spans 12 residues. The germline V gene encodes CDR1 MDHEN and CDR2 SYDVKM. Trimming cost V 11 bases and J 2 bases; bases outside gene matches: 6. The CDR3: CASGRPPYEQYF. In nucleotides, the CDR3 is TGTGCCTCCGGGAGGCCTCCCTACGAGCAGTACTTC. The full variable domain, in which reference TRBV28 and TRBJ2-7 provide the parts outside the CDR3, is DVKVTQSSRYLVKRTGEKVFLECVQDMDHENMFWYRQDPGLGLRLIYFSYDVKMKEKGDIPEGYSVSREKKERFSLILESASTNQTSMYLCASGRPPYEQYFGPGTRLTVT.

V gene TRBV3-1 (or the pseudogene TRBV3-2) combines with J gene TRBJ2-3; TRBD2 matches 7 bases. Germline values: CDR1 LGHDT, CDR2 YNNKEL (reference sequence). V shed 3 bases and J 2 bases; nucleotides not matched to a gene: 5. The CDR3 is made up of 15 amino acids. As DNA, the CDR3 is TGTGCCAGCAGCCATTCACTAGCGAACACAGATACGCAGTATTTT. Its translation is CASSHSLANTDTQYF.

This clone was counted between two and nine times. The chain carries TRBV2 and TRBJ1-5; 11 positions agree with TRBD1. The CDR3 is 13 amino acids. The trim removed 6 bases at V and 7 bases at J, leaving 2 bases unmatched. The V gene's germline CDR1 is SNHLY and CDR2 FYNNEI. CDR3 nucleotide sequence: TGTGCCAGCAGCGGGACAGGGGGGCAGCCCCAGCATTTT. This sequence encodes CASSGTGGQPQHF.

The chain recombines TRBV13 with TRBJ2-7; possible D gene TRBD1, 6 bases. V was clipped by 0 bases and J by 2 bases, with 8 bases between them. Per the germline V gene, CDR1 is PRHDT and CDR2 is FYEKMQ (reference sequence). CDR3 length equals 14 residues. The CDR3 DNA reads TGTGCCAGCAGCTTAGGGCAGGGGACCTACGAGCAGTACTTC. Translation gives CASSLGQGTYEQYF.

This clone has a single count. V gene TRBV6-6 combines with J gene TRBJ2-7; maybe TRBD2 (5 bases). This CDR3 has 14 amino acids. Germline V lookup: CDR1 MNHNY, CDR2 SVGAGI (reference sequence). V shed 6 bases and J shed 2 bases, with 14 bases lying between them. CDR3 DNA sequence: TGTGCCAGCAGACTAGATGTCGTCACCTACGAGCAGTACTTC. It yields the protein CASRLDVVTYEQYF.

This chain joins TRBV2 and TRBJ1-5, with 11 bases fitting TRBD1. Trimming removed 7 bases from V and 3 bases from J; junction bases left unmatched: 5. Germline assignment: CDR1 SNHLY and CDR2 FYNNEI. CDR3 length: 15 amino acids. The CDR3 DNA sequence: TGTGCCAGCAAATGGGGACAGGGGGACAATCAGCCCCAGCATTTT. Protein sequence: CASKWGQGDNQPQHF.

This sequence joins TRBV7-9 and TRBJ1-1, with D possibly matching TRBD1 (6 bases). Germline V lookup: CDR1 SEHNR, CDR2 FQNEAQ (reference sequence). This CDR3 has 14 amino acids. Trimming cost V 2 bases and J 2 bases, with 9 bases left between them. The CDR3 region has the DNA TGTGCCAGCAGCTTATCAGGGGCAAACACTGAAGCTTTCTTT. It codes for CASSLSGANTEAFF.

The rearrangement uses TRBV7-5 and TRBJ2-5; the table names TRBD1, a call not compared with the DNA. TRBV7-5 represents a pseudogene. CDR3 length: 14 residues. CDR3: CARSSPGAKETQYF. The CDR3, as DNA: TGTGCCAGAAGCTCTCCAGGGGCCAAGGAGACCCAGTACTTC.

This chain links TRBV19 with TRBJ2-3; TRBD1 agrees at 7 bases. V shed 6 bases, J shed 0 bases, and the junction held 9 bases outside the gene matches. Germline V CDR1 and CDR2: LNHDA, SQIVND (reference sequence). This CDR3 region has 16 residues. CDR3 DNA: TGTGCCAGTAGGGGATCTCGGACAGGTAGCACAGATACGCAGTATTTT. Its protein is CASRGSRTGSTDTQYF.

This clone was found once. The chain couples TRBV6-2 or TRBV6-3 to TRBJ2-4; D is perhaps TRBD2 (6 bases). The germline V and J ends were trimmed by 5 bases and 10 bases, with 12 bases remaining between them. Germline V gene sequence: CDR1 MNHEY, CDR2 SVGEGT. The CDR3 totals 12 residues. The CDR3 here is CASSEAAGIQYF. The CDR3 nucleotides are TGTGCCAGCAGTGAGGCCGCGGGGATTCAGTACTTC.

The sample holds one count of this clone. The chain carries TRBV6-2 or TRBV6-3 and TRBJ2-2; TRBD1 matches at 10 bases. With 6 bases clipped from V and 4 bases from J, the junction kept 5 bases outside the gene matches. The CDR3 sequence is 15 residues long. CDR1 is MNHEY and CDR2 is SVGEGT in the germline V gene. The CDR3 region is CASSRQGAGTGELFF. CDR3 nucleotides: TGTGCCAGCAGCCGACAGGGGGCCGGCACCGGGGAGCTGTTTTTT.

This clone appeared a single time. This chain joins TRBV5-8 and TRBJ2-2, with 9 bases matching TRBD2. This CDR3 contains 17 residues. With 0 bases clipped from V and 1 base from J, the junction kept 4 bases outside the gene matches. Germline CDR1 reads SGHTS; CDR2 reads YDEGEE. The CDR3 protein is CASSLDSGGLNTGELFF. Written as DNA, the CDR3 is TGTGCCAGCAGCTTGGATAGCGGGGGACTGAACACCGGGGAGCTGTTTTTT.

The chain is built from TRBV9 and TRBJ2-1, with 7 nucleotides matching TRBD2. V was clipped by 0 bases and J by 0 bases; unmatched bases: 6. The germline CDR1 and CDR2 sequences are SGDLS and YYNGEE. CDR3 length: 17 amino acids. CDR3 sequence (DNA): TGTGCCAGCAGCGTAGGTCCAGCGGGGCCCTCCTACAATGAGCAGTTCTTC. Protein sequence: CASSVGPAGPSYNEQFF.

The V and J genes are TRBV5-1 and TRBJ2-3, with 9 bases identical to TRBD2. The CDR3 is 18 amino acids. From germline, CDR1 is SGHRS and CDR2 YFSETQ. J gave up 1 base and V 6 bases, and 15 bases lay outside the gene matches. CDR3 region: CASTLPGSGGSGTDTQYF. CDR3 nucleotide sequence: TGCGCCAGCACCCTCCCGGGGAGCGGGGGGTCGGGCACAGATACGCAGTATTTT.

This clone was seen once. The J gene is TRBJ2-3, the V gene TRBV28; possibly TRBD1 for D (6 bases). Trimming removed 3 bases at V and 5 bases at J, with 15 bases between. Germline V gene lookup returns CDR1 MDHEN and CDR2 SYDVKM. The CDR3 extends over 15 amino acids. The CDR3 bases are TGTGCCAGCAGTTTCAGGGGACGATATTTAGATACGCAGTATTTT. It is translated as CASSFRGRYLDTQYF.